This entry describes one TCR beta chain. The antigen remains unidentified. This entry belongs to a study of blood T cells in healthy people across ages. Looking at the study overall: About one barcoded beta molecule was captured per two T cells (by template switching). Study observations and caveats: The study found more naive CD4+ cells and higher diversity in long-lived than aged donors.

Germline values: CDR1 MNHEY, CDR2 SMNVEV (reference sequence). Trimming stripped 5 bases from V and 2 bases from J, with 13 bases between. The CDR3 is made up of 14 amino acids. Isolation yielded PBMCs, at least 6.5 million per sample, in every case. The total RNA that was extracted per sample amounted to at least 5.5 micrograms. Alongside a J-beta primer mix, a sample-barcoded 5' primer served in a second PCR lasting roughly 6 to 11 cycles. TCRdb re-called the 5' RACE reads through MiXCR, storing one row per CDR3 protein. Of about 730,000 distinct CDR3 sequences detected, 43% appear once; the ten largest clones hold roughly 20%.

This receptor was obtained from a woman in her sixties in good health. Sample: blood. This chain connects TRBV27 to TRBJ2-7; perhaps TRBD1 as D (5 bases). CDR3 sequence reads: CASSTTANAYEQYF. For the CDR3, the DNA is TGTGCCAGCAGTACGACAGCGAACGCCTACGAGCAGTACTTC.